This T cell receptor beta chain was captured in a study of Ad26.COV2.S vaccination and SARS-CoV-2 variants (dated by TCRdb to the early 2020s). For the study in its entirety: Vaccine-arm donors were drawn from COV1001, a multicentre, randomized, double-blind, placebo-controlled phase I-IIa trial of Ad26.COV2.S in healthy adults. Ad26.COV2.S was administered intramuscularly at 5 x 10^10 or 1 x 10^11 viral particles, either as a single shot or as two shots given 56 days apart. TCRbeta repertoire sequencing was used to assess the specificity and breadth of SARS-CoV-2-reactive T cell receptors after Ad26.COV2.S vaccination. A total of around 32 samples were included in the TCR-sequenced set, comprising some 20 Ad26.COV2.S vaccine recipients, 5 placebo recipients and 8 SARS-CoV-2 convalescent individuals. Trial participants were randomized into five groups of five, in which low-dose or high-dose Ad26.COV2.S was given once or twice, or placebo was given on both occasions. Blinding of investigators to trial group allocation was maintained during experiments and outcome assessment.

This clone was found a few times. Its antigen remains undetermined. Base qualities are missing; no much larger clone stands one base away. The sample's treatment or condition label, in plain terms: over 15 received Ad26.COV2.S at low or high dose, single or two shots; a few received placebo; per-sample allocation not given. For vaccine and placebo recipients, repertoires were sequenced using samples collected on day 63 after the first injection. Cohort 1b enrolled roughly 25 adults aged 18-55 years at a single site in Boston, USA, between 29 July and 7 August 2020. Ad26.COV2.S consisted of a replication-incompetent adenovirus type 26 vector by which a prefusion-stabilized SARS-CoV-2 spike protein from the original Wuhan strain was expressed. Overall study outcomes, separate from this receptor: Comparable non-spike TCR breadth was observed between vaccine and placebo recipients, consistent with only spike being contained in the vaccine. Spike-specific TCR breadth was higher in Ad26.COV2.S recipients than in placebo recipients (P = 0.0014). After vaccination, substantial breadth of spike-specific CD8+ and CD4+ T cell responses was reported. According to the authors, total T cell responses may have been underestimated by the TCR breadth and depth analyses. The study was not powered for comparison of responses between vaccine doses or regimens.

Measured from the cysteine to the phenylalanine, the CDR3 is 13 residues long. This entry keeps only the CDR3 DNA: 39 bases, framed from base 1. In the germline V gene (reference sequence), CDR1 corresponds to LNHDA and CDR2 to SQIVND. Trimming takes 10 bases off V and 9 bases off J; junction bases not matched to a gene: 8. TCRbeta CDR3 regions were sequenced with the immunoSEQ Assay. After extraction, genomic DNA underwent amplification by bias-controlled multiplex PCR, followed by high-throughput sequencing. The authors processed their data as follows. To quantify the absolute abundance of every unique TCRbeta CDR3 region, sequences were collapsed and filtered. Usable DNA was measured by amplifying reference genes present in all nucleated cells, and TCRbeta template counts were normalized to that usable DNA to estimate T cell fraction. Repertoire TCRs were annotated as SARS-CoV-2-specific by exact matching of V gene, CDR3 amino acid sequence and J gene to a known reactive TCR set. The reference SARS-CoV-2 TCR set was obtained from MIRA and was filtered for enrichment in COVID-19-positive ImmuneCODE repertoires, whereby public or cross-reactive TCRs were removed. Based on the MIRA antigens, annotated TCRs were further analysed at the level of specific ORF or position within ORF. Breadth was defined as the number of annotated unique rearrangements divided by the total number of unique productive rearrangements, and depth was defined as the summed frequency of the annotated unique rearrangements. Two-sided Wilcoxon rank-sum tests were applied when comparing TCR breadth between groups. As stored in TCRdb, this immuneACCESS dataset retains in-frame rearrangements with V and J assigned. A fraction of the clones does not appear; measured against another copy, unresolved V genes explain less than half of the discrepancy, and the remainder lacks a known reason. For V, J and clone size, that table is used; D and trimming come from the DNA. Within this sample are approximately 250,000 clones, with around 85% of them counted one time only. The top ten clones comprise less than 3.5% of the sample.

The input for sequencing was peripheral blood, taken in a trial of Ad26.COV2.S vaccine versus placebo. The origin of this receptor is a person aged 18 to 65 who received the Ad26.COV2.S COVID-19 vaccine or a placebo. Recombination linked TRBV19 to TRBJ2-1; 11 bases in the middle match TRBD1. The CDR3 has the sequence CATWDRGYLEQFF. The nucleotide sequence is given as TGTGCCACCTGGGACAGGGGGTATCTTGAGCAGTTCTTC.